This record looks at one TCR beta chain sequence and its context. The data are from a study of cytomegalovirus exposure and HLA in healthy donors. PCR used 60 Vbeta primers and 13 Jbeta primers. The assay was immunoSEQ multiplex PCR, and TCRdb's table has in-frame clones only and misses some. The sample holds around 120,000 clones, more than 60% seen once. The germline CDR1 and CDR2 sequences are SGHTA and FQGNSA. This CDR3 region has 12 residues. The V end was cut by 1 base, the J end by 15 bases, with 13 bases between. The source of this sequence is a woman aged 40 to 50 in good health and CMV-seronegative. This chain links TRBV7-2 with TRBJ2-1, with D possibly TRBD2 on 6 matching bases. Source material: PBMCs. CDR3 sequence: CASSLGSQGLFF. The CDR3 coding sequence is TGTGCCAGCAGCTTAGGATCGCAGGGACTGTTCTTC.